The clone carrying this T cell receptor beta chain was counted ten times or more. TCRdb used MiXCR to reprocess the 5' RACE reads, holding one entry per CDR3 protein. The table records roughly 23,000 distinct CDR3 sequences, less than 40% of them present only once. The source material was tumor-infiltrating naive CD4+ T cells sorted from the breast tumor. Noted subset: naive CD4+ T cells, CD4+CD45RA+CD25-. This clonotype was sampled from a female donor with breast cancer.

CDR3 protein: CASSATPRNQPQHF. The CDR3 region has the DNA TGTGCCAGCAGCGCAACACCTCGCAATCAGCCCCAGCATTTT. This chain uses TRBV2 with TRBJ1-5; D gene ambiguous. CDR3 length: 14 amino acids. V lost 6 bases, J lost 2 bases, and 11 bases lay in between. Germline V CDR1 and CDR2: SNHLY, FYNNEI.